Shown below are 21 T cell receptor beta chains from a single sample sequenced in a study of cytomegalovirus exposure and HLA in healthy donors (TCRdb year 2017). Receptors were amplified or captured by the immunoSEQ multiplex PCR assay. A mixture of 60 forward primers for TCR Vbeta segments and 13 reverse primers for TCR Jbeta segments was used in the multiplex PCR. TCRdb's version of the immuneACCESS table is confined to in-frame rearrangements and falls short of the full clone set. An unresolved V gene accounts for under half of the shortfall where checked; the remainder is of unknown origin. Across this sample there are under 150,000 clones, with roughly 79% seen only once. The ten biggest clones cover about 1.7% of the sample. Sequencing was carried out using PBMCs. Receptors originate from a woman aged 45-60 years in good health and CMV-seronegative.

V and J are TRBV18 and TRBJ2-3; 9 bases are shared with TRBD2. V shed 3 bases, J shed 2 bases, and the junction held 6 bases outside the gene matches. Germline CDR1 and CDR2: KGHSH and LQKENI. This CDR3 region has 16 residues. The CDR3 loop reads CASSPVLAGLTDTQYF. CDR3 DNA: TGTGCCAGCTCACCGGTACTAGCGGGTCTCACAGATACGCAGTATTTT. Looking up the rest from reference TRBV18 and TRBJ2-3 gives the full variable domain: NAGVMQNPRHLVRRRGQEARLRCSPMKGHSHVYWYRQLPEEGLKFMVYLQKENIIDESGMPKERFSAEFPKEGPSILRIQQVVRGDSAAYFCASSPVLAGLTDTQYFGPGTRLTVL.

The chain has TRBV27 and TRBJ1-5, with TRBD1 matching over 9 bases. V lost 5 bases, J lost 4 bases, and 6 bases stayed unmatched. This CDR3 region has 15 residues. In germline, CDR1 is MNHEY, CDR2 SMNVEV (reference sequence). CDR3 nucleotide sequence: TGTGCCAGCAGTCCCGGGACAGGGTTTAATCAGCCCCAGCATTTT. Protein: CASSPGTGFNQPQHF.

The J gene is TRBJ2-4, the V gene TRBV10-2; weak D call: TRBD2 (5 bases). Germline-derived CDR1 and CDR2 are WSHSY and SAAADI. The CDR3 has 14 amino acids. Trimming cost V 7 bases and J 0 bases, with 10 bases left between them. CDR3 loop: CASIGGLAKNIQYF. In DNA, the CDR3 is TGCGCCAGCATTGGCGGGCTAGCCAAAAACATTCAGTACTTC.

The chain recombines TRBV27 with TRBJ1-3; D is possibly TRBD1 (6 bases). With 3 bases removed from V and 0 bases from J, the gap between germline ends came to 12 bases. This CDR3 spans 16 amino acids. CDR1 MNHEY and CDR2 SMNVEV come from the germline V gene (reference sequence). The CDR3 loop is CASSLTGIFSGNTIYF. DNA for the CDR3: TGTGCCAGCAGTTTGACAGGAATCTTCTCTGGAAACACCATATATTTT.

V and J are TRBV4-3 and TRBJ1-1, with 9 bases that match TRBD1. Germline V lookup: CDR1 LGHNA, CDR2 YSLEER. This CDR3 is built from 14 residues. Unmatched junction bases numbered 2, after V lost 5 bases and J lost 1 base. CDR3 coding DNA: TGCGCCAGCAGCGCGGGACAGGGGAACACTGAAGCTTTCTTT. It is translated as CASSAGQGNTEAFF.

This chain joins TRBV6-5 and TRBJ1-4; 8 nucleotides match TRBD1. Germline values: CDR1 MNHEY, CDR2 SVGAGI. The V gene end was trimmed by 5 bases and the J gene end by 8 bases; junction bases not matched to a gene: 4. The length of the CDR3 is 13 residues. The CDR3 DNA reads TGTGCCAGCAGTCGGACAGGGTGGGAAAAACTGTTTTTT. It translates to CASSRTGWEKLFF.

The V and J genes are TRBV27 and TRBJ1-1; D is unclear. Trimming removed 4 bases from V and 4 bases from J, with 19 bases in between. The CDR3 has 16 amino acids. Germline V gene data show CDR1 as MNHEY and CDR2 as SMNVEV (reference sequence). CDR3 nucleotide sequence: TGTGCCAGCAGTTCGTACAAAATATCCCGGGTCACTGAAGCTTTCTTT. Its translation: CASSSYKISRVTEAFF.

The chain has TRBV7-2 and TRBJ1-2, with TRBD1 as a possible D gene (6 bases). Deletions cut 5 bases from V and 14 bases from J, with 21 bases between. Germline CDR1 is SGHTA and CDR2 is FQGNSA. This CDR3 region has 13 residues. The CDR3: CASSPGQGPLRTF. CDR3 coding DNA: TGTGCCAGCAGCCCCGGCCAGGGGCCACTAAGGACCTTC.

Concerning this clone itself: At one end the junction does not follow the germline gene, possibly because of a read error. The rearrangement joins TRBV2 to TRBJ1-2; TRBD1 matches 9 bases. CDR3 length equals 15 residues. Germline-derived CDR1 and CDR2 are SNHLY and FYNNEI. DNA for the CDR3: TGTGCCAGCAGGCCCGGGACAGGGTATCCGTATGGCTACCCCTTC. Translation: CASRPGTGYPYGYPF.

By its share, this clone is medium-sized (0.01 to 0.1%). The chain has TRBV6-1 and TRBJ2-5; D call uncertain. The CDR3 runs 15 residues. In germline, CDR1 is MNHNS, CDR2 SASEGT. Trimming took 2 bases from V and 2 from J, leaving 12 bases between them. This CDR3 reads CASSESSGGQETQYF. The DNA of the CDR3 is TGTGCCAGCAGTGAAAGCTCAGGTGGTCAAGAGACCCAGTACTTC.

A word on this clone: The sample contains more than one DNA sequence encoding this CDR3. The CDR3 sequence: CASSLGLAPANTGELFF. The DNA of the CDR3 is TGCGCCAGCAGCTTGGGACTAGCCCCCGCGAACACCGGGGAGCTGTTTTTT. The chain uses TRBV5-1 and TRBJ2-2; 7 bases fit TRBD2. Per germline, CDR1 SGHRS and CDR2 YFSETQ. Trimming took 0 bases from V and 0 from J; bases not matched to a gene: 5. CDR3 length: 17 residues.

As concerns this clone: A read error may produce the germline difference seen at one junction end. In DNA, the CDR3 is TGTGCTAGCAGTACTACCGGGACTAGTCTTGCTGAGCAGTTCTTC. Its protein product is CASSTTGTSLAEQFF. The chain is built from TRBV7-7 and TRBJ2-1, with 8 bases lining up with TRBD2. Looked up from germline, CDR1 is SSHAT and CDR2 is FNYEAQ (reference sequence). CDR3 length: 15 amino acids.

This clone was detected only a few times. The chain combines TRBV6-4 with TRBJ2-1; 7 bases align to TRBD2. The ends lost 3 bases at V and 2 bases at J; junction bases unmatched: 10. The germline V gene has CDR1 MRHNA and CDR2 SNTAGT. The CDR3 extends over 17 amino acids. DNA of the CDR3: TGTGCCAGCAGTGAGAAAGGGAGCGGGGCCCCCTACAATGAGCAGTTCTTC. This codes for CASSEKGSGAPYNEQFF.

The gene calls are TRBV11-2 and TRBJ1-2; D is unclear. The germline CDR1 and CDR2 sequences are SGHAT and FQNNGV. The CDR3 loop spans 17 amino acids. The ends were cut back, 1 base at V and 0 bases at J, with 15 bases in the middle. Here the CDR3 DNA reads TGTGCCAGCAGCTTAGTCGGCAGGCAGAGCTCTAACTATGGCTACACCTTC. Translation gives CASSLVGRQSSNYGYTF.

This chain connects TRBV4-1 to TRBJ2-1, with 8 positions matching TRBD2. Germline values: CDR1 MGHRA, CDR2 YSYEKL. The CDR3 totals 19 residues. V lost 4 bases, J lost 4 bases, and 18 bases stayed unmatched. The chain's CDR3 is CASSLRGVLLTGGYNEQFF. CDR3 bases: TGCGCCAGCAGCCTACGTGGTGTACTGTTAACGGGAGGGTACAATGAGCAGTTCTTC.

The J gene is TRBJ2-3, the V gene TRBV7-2; 9 nucleotides agree with TRBD2. Germline trimming cut 5 bases from V and 6 bases from J; bases unmatched to any gene: 9. There are 15 residues in the CDR3. Looked up from germline, CDR1 is SGHTA and CDR2 is FQGNSA. The CDR3, as DNA: TGTGCCAGCAGCCTAGGCAGCGGGAGGTGGGATACGCAGTATTTT. It specifies CASSLGSGRWDTQYF.

The rearrangement joins TRBV5-6 to TRBJ2-2, with 8 bases aligning to TRBD1. CDR3 length: 15 residues. CDR1 SGHDT and CDR2 YYEEEE come from the germline V gene. Germline trimming cut 4 bases from V and 4 bases from J; bases unmatched to any gene: 6. The CDR3 sequence is CASSRDRLPTGELFF. DNA of the CDR3: TGTGCCAGCAGCCGGGACAGGTTACCCACCGGGGAGCTGTTTTTT.

DNA of the CDR3: TGCGCCAGCAGCTTGGGGGACAAGGGTAAGAAGACCCAGTACTTC. Translated: CASSLGDKGKKTQYF. The genes are TRBV5-1 and TRBJ2-5; TRBD1 is a possible D gene (6 bases). The length of the CDR3 is 15 residues. V was shortened by 0 bases and J by 6 bases, with 15 bases between the two germline ends. Germline V CDR1 and CDR2: SGHRS, YFSETQ.

This clone was observed a handful of times. V is TRBV15 and J is TRBJ1-5; D is perhaps TRBD1 (6 bases). Trimming pared 1 base from V and 0 bases from J, leaving 10 bases between. Germline loops: CDR1 LNHNV, CDR2 YYDKDF (reference sequence). The CDR3 has 16 residues. In nucleotides, the CDR3 is TGTGCCACCAGCAGAGGCAACAGGGATAGCAATCAGCCCCAGCATTTT. Protein sequence: CATSRGNRDSNQPQHF.

The rearrangement links TRBV2 to TRBJ2-4; TRBD1 might be the D (5 bases). The ends were cut back, 4 bases at V and 15 bases at J, with 16 bases in the middle. The CDR3 totals 12 residues. Germline CDR1 SNHLY, CDR2 FYNNEI. The CDR3 DNA reads as TGTGCCAGCAGTGGGGGTGGGGCCAGATGGTACTTC. Its protein product is CASSGGGARWYF.

This clone appeared a single time. Other DNA sequences from this sample encode an identical CDR3 as well. The V and J genes are TRBV29-1 and TRBJ2-3; 9 nucleotides match TRBD2. Per germline, CDR1 SQVTM and CDR2 ANQGSEA. The CDR3 is 14 amino acids. Germline trimming cut 2 bases from V and 0 bases from J; bases unmatched to any gene: 0. The CDR3 DNA reads as TGCAGCGTTGAAACTAGCGGGAGCACAGATACGCAGTATTTT. Translation gives CSVETSGSTDTQYF.